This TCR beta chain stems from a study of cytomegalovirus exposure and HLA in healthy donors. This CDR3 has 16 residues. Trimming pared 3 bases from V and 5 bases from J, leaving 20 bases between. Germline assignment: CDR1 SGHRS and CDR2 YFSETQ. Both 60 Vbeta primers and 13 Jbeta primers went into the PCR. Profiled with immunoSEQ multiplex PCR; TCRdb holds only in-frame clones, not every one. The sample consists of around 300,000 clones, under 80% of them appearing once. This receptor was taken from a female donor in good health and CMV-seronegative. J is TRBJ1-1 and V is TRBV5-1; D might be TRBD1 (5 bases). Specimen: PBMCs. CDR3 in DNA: TGCGCCAGCAGCTCTCGGGGGTTGGGGGATAGGACTGAAGCTTTCTTT. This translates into CASSSRGLGDRTEAFF.